The 8 T cell receptor beta chains listed next were all sequenced from one sample in a study of blood T cells in healthy people across ages. Combining a sample-barcoded 5' primer with a J-beta primer mix, a second PCR ran for about 6 to 12 cycles. Using its own MiXCR run on the 5' RACE reads, TCRdb lists one record per CDR3 protein. Here the sample spans about 1.4 million distinct CDR3 sequences, around 59% being singletons. The sequenced sample consisted of blood. These receptors originate from a man younger than 35 in good health.

V usage is TRBV7-2 and J usage is TRBJ1-5; the D gene is possibly TRBD1 (6 bases). V was shortened by 1 base and J by 7 bases, with 17 bases between the two germline ends. Germline CDR1 is SGHTA and CDR2 is FQGNSA. This CDR3 region has 16 residues. CDR3 nucleotide sequence: TGTGCCAGCAGCTTAGTTGGGGGCCTCGTAGGGCAGCCCCAGCATTTT. Protein: CASSLVGGLVGQPQHF.

This clonotype has just one count. The chain uses TRBV14 and TRBJ2-1, with D unclear. Trimming cost V 0 bases and J 2 bases, with 8 bases left between them. The CDR3 covers 15 residues. Germline CDR1 and CDR2: SGHDN and FVKESK. The CDR3 DNA reads as TGTGCCAGCAGCCAAGAATGGAGAACCTACAATGAGCAGTTCTTC. This translates into CASSQEWRTYNEQFF.

Details on this clonotype: Germline and junction disagree at one end, which may indicate a read error. V and J are TRBV20-1 and TRBJ2-3, with TRBD1 identical over 8 bases. This CDR3 is 14 amino acids long. Germline CDR1 DFQATT, CDR2 SNEGSKA (reference sequence). DNA for the CDR3: TGCAGTACTAGTAACAGGGGGGGCACAGATACGCAGTATTTT. Protein sequence: CSTSNRGGTDTQYF.

V is TRBV5-1 and J is TRBJ2-5; D gene uncertain. This CDR3 has 12 amino acids. Trimming stripped 7 bases from V and 4 bases from J, with 11 bases between. Germline V CDR1 and CDR2: SGHRS, YFSETQ. The CDR3 region is CASRYRAETQYF. In DNA form, the CDR3 reads TGCGCCAGCCGCTATAGGGCAGAGACCCAGTACTTC. Using reference TRBV5-1 and TRBJ2-5 for the parts outside the CDR3, the full variable domain is KAGVTQTPRYLIKTRGQQVTLSCSPISGHRSVSWYQQTPGQGLQFLFEYFSETQRNKGNFPGRFSGRQFSNSRSEMNVSTLELGDSALYLCASRYRAETQYFGPGTRLLVL.

V gene TRBV20-1 combines with J gene TRBJ2-2; D is ambiguous. The CDR3 consists of 13 residues. Trimming stripped 2 bases from V and 1 base from J, with 5 bases between. Germline V lookup: CDR1 DFQATT, CDR2 SNEGSKA (reference sequence). The CDR3 DNA is TGCAGTGCTAGACGTCGGAACACCGGGGAGCTGTTTTTT. It encodes CSARRRNTGELFF.

The chain has TRBV5-1 and TRBJ2-1; no reliable D call. Germline V gives CDR1 SGHRS, CDR2 YFSETQ. The V and J ends lost 0 bases and 10 bases respectively, with 17 bases between them. This CDR3 has 15 amino acids. The CDR3 is CASSLEVRQLMEQFF. The CDR3 DNA follows: TGCGCCAGCAGCTTGGAGGTCCGCCAGCTTATGGAGCAGTTCTTC.

The V gene is TRBV6-1, the J gene TRBJ1-4; weak D call: TRBD1 (6 bases). The CDR3 totals 14 residues. V lost 3 bases to trimming and J lost 4 bases, with 9 bases between them. The V gene's germline CDR1 is MNHNS and CDR2 SASEGT. CDR3 in DNA: TGTGCCAGCAGTGAGGACAGAATTAATGAAAAACTGTTTTTT. Its translation is CASSEDRINEKLFF.

The chain links TRBV6-5 to TRBJ1-3; no clear D. This CDR3 has 12 amino acids. Trimming shortened V by 10 bases and J by 4 bases, and 11 bases separated the two germline ends. CDR1 and CDR2 (germline): MNHEY, SVGAGI. DNA of the CDR3: TGTGCCACAAAGGACCAAGGAAACACCATATATTTT. Translated: CATKDQGNTIYF.